The rows below give T cell receptor beta chains drawn from one sample of a study of cytomegalovirus exposure and HLA in healthy donors. Some clones are missing from TCRdb's copy, which holds only in-frame ones; the method was immunoSEQ multiplex PCR. The data show around 54,000 clones, about nine tenths seen once. Sequencing was performed on PBMCs. The receptors stem from a woman aged 18-30 years in good health and CMV-seropositive. Each CDR3 is given with its conserved first and last residue. Each record gives: J gene, D gene, V gene, clone size, CDR3 DNA, CDR3 protein. D genes are given only for firm matches. A clone size is listed for some rows: how often the clone was seen (once, few, many), or a class if it is expanded.

J: TRBJ2-7; D: NA; V: TRBV20-1; size: NA; DNA: TGCAGTGGCGGCTACGAGCAGTACTTC; CDR3: CSGGYEQYF
J: TRBJ1-6; D: NA; V: TRBV11-2; size: NA; DNA: TGTGCCAGCAGCTTCAGGGGCTCCTATAATTCACCCCTCCACTTT; CDR3: CASSFRGSYNSPLHF
J: TRBJ1-1; D: TRBD1; V: TRBV28; size: NA; DNA: TGTGCCAGCAGAAAATTACAGGGGACGAACACTGAAGCTTTCTTT; CDR3: CASRKLQGTNTEAFF
J: TRBJ2-1; D: TRBD2; V: TRBV5-4; size: NA; DNA: TGTGCCAGCAGCTCCGCATCCCTAGCGGGGGGACCTAATGAGCAGTTCTTC; CDR3: CASSSASLAGGPNEQFF
J: TRBJ2-7; D: NA; V: TRBV6-4; size: medium-sized; DNA: TGTGCCACCCCCCCTTTGGCAGGGAGGACCTCCTACGAGCAGTACTTC; CDR3: CATPPLAGRTSYEQYF
J: TRBJ1-1; D: TRBD1; V: TRBV30; size: NA; DNA: TGTGCCTGGAGTACAGGGACAGACGGAGTCGAAGCTTTCTTT; CDR3: CAWSTGTDGVEAFF
J: TRBJ1-5; D: NA; V: TRBV28; size: few; DNA: TGTGCCAGCAACCAACAGGGAAATCAGCCCCAGCATTTT; CDR3: CASNQQGNQPQHF
J: TRBJ2-5; D: NA; V: TRBV11-2; size: NA; DNA: TGCGCCAGCAGCTTAGTGGTTGAGGAGACCCAGTACTTC; CDR3: CASSLVVEETQYF
J: TRBJ1-1; D: NA; V: TRBV2; size: once; DNA: TGTGCCAGCAGTCAAGACGGGGGTAGGACTGAAGCTTTCTTT; CDR3: CASSQDGGRTEAFF
J: TRBJ1-4; D: TRBD1; V: TRBV14; size: NA; DNA: TGTGCCAGCAGCCCTAAGGGGGCCGATGAAAAACTGTTTTTT; CDR3: CASSPKGADEKLFF
J: TRBJ2-2; D: NA; V: TRBV4-3; size: few; DNA: TGCGCCAGCAGCCTCGGTCGGGGGAACACCGGGGAGCTGTTTTTT; CDR3: CASSLGRGNTGELFF
J: TRBJ1-6; D: TRBD1; V: TRBV9; size: NA; DNA: TGTGCCAGCAGCGCAAGCAGGGGGCTCGGGTATAATTCACCCCTCCACTTT; CDR3: CASSASRGLGYNSPLHF
J: TRBJ2-2; D: NA; V: TRBV30; size: NA; DNA: TGTGCCTGGAATGAGGCCGGGGAGCTGTTTTTT; CDR3: CAWNEAGELFF
J: TRBJ2-5; D: TRBD1; V: TRBV4-3; size: once; DNA: TGCGCCAGCAGCCTCGGACAGGGAGGACAAGAGACCCAGTACTTC; CDR3: CASSLGQGGQETQYF
J: TRBJ2-1; D: TRBD2; V: TRBV6-4; size: NA; DNA: TGTGCCAGCAGTGACTCAACTAGCGGGGGGGCAAATGAGCAGTTCTTC; CDR3: CASSDSTSGGANEQFF
J: TRBJ2-1; D: NA; V: TRBV5-1; size: NA; DNA: TGCGCCAGCAGCTCTAGGTCCCGGCCCAACGAGCAGTTCTTC; CDR3: CASSSRSRPNEQFF
J: TRBJ2-7; D: TRBD1; V: TRBV28; size: once; DNA: TGTGCCAGCAGTCGAACCACCCCCGGGACAGGGGCCTACGAGCAGTACTTC; CDR3: CASSRTTPGTGAYEQYF
J: TRBJ2-1; D: TRBD2; V: TRBV7-2; size: NA; DNA: TGTGCCAGCAGGGATAAACTAGCGGGTAAGACCTACAATGAGCAGTTCTTC; CDR3: CASRDKLAGKTYNEQFF
J: TRBJ2-1; D: NA; V: TRBV4-1; size: NA; DNA: TGCGCCAGCAGCTTGGACAGAGGGGACTACAATGAGCAGTTCTTC; CDR3: CASSLDRGDYNEQFF
J: TRBJ1-6; D: NA; V: TRBV6-1; size: once; DNA: TGTGCCAGCAGTGAAGTTATGGGAAGGGGTAAATATAATTCACCCCTCCACTTT; CDR3: CASSEVMGRGKYNSPLHF
J: TRBJ1-1; D: NA; V: TRBV11-2; size: NA; DNA: TGTGCCAGCAGCTTTGAGGGAACTGAAGCTTTCTTT; CDR3: CASSFEGTEAFF
J: TRBJ2-5; D: NA; V: TRBV11-2; size: NA; DNA: TGTGCCAGCAGCTCCGTTAGGGAGGGGGGGACCCAGTACTTC; CDR3: CASSSVREGGTQYF
J: TRBJ2-2; D: TRBD2; V: TRBV6-5; size: NA; DNA: TGTGCCAGCAGTGGAACTAGCGAGGTCACCGGGGAGCTGTTTTTT; CDR3: CASSGTSEVTGELFF
J: TRBJ2-7; D: NA; V: TRBV30; size: NA; DNA: TGTGCCTGGAACACAGGAGTTTCCTACGAGCAGTACTTC; CDR3: CAWNTGVSYEQYF
J: TRBJ2-1; D: NA; V: TRBV5-1; size: NA; DNA: TGCGCCAGCAGCTTGTATGGCGCGGACAGCTCCTACAATGAGCAGTTCTTC; CDR3: CASSLYGADSSYNEQFF
J: TRBJ2-3; D: NA; V: TRBV28; size: NA; DNA: TGTGCCAGCAGTTTGCAGGGCACAGATACGCAGTATTTT; CDR3: CASSLQGTDTQYF